These 15 T cell receptor beta chains originate from one sample sequenced in a study of neurological immune-mediated disorders. MiXCR, run by TCRdb on the 5' RACE reads, gives a single entry per CDR3 protein. Here the sample spans 55,000 to 65,000 distinct CDR3 sequences, roughly 10% being singletons. Time point defined: longitudinal time-point 1 (baseline). Sequenced: PBMCs. These TCRs come from a male donor with HTLV-1-associated myelopathy (HAM/TSP).

This clonotype was observed many times. The gene calls are TRBV7-3 and TRBJ2-3; D unresolved. The germline gives CDR1 SGHTA, CDR2 FQGTGA. V was clipped by 5 bases and J by 2 bases, with 8 bases between them. This CDR3 contains 13 residues. The CDR3 region has the DNA TGTGCCAGCAGCCTCGTGTACACAGATACGCAGTATTTT. Translating gives CASSLVYTDTQYF.

This clonotype was found many times. This sequence joins TRBV5-1 and TRBJ1-1; D ambiguous. The germline V gene encodes CDR1 SGHRS and CDR2 YFSETQ. Trimming took off 2 bases at V and 0 bases at J, with 8 bases between the two ends. The CDR3 runs 14 residues. The CDR3 DNA reads as TGCGCCAGCAGCTTCGGCGGACTGAACACTGAAGCTTTCTTT. Amino acids: CASSFGGLNTEAFF. Using reference TRBV5-1 and TRBJ1-1 for the parts outside the CDR3, the full variable domain is KAGVTQTPRYLIKTRGQQVTLSCSPISGHRSVSWYQQTPGQGLQFLFEYFSETQRNKGNFPGRFSGRQFSNSRSEMNVSTLELGDSALYLCASSFGGLNTEAFFGQGTRLTVV.

This clonotype has a count of ten or more. The chain recombines TRBV2 with TRBJ1-1; no reliable D call. From germline, CDR1 is SNHLY and CDR2 FYNNEI. The CDR3 is made up of 16 amino acids. Trimming took 3 bases from V and 2 from J, leaving 16 bases between them. The CDR3 bases are TGTGCCAGCAGTGAGGAATTGATAGGTACTAACACTGAAGCTTTCTTT. It translates to CASSEELIGTNTEAFF.

The rearrangement joins TRBV7-9 to TRBJ2-7, with D perhaps matching TRBD2 (6 bases). Trimming removed 4 bases from V and 2 bases from J, with 9 bases in between. There are 13 residues in the CDR3. CDR1 and CDR2 from the germline V gene are SEHNR and FQNEAQ (reference sequence). The CDR3 reads CASSSGDAYEQYF. In DNA, the CDR3 is TGTGCCAGCAGCTCGGGGGATGCCTACGAGCAGTACTTC.

This clonotype has ten or more counts. The V call is TRBV4-1, the J call TRBJ1-1; 7 bases are shared with TRBD1. The CDR3 sequence is 15 residues long. Looked up from germline, CDR1 is MGHRA and CDR2 is YSYEKL. Unmatched junction bases numbered 7, after V lost 4 bases and J lost 2 bases. Here the CDR3 DNA reads TGCGCCAGCAGCCTTCGACAGGGAGGAAACACTGAAGCTTTCTTT. Protein product: CASSLRQGGNTEAFF.

The table lists this clonotype with many counts. The V call is TRBV10-3, the J call TRBJ1-3; the D is unclear. V lost 11 bases, J lost 4 bases, and 6 bases lay in between. CDR3 length: 10 residues. Germline V gene data show CDR1 as ENHRY and CDR2 as SYGVKD. As DNA, the CDR3 is TGTGCCTCTAAGGGAAACACCATATATTTT. It encodes CASKGNTIYF.

V usage is TRBV7-9 and J usage is TRBJ1-1, with D possibly matching TRBD1 (5 bases). The CDR3 totals 14 residues. V gave up 1 base and J gave up 6 bases, with 12 bases separating them. Per the germline V gene, CDR1 is SEHNR and CDR2 is FQNEAQ (reference sequence). CDR3 region: CASSLGQRDSEAFF. Written as DNA, the CDR3 is TGTGCCAGCAGCTTAGGGCAGCGGGACTCTGAAGCTTTCTTT. The complete variable domain, with remaining parts taken from reference TRBV7-9 and TRBJ1-1, reads DTGVSQNPRHKITKRGQNVTFRCDPISEHNRLYWYRQTLGQGPEFLTYFQNEAQLEKSRLLSDRFSAERPKGSFSTLEIQRTEQGDSAMYLCASSLGQRDSEAFFGQGTRLTVV.

This clonotype was detected ten times or more. The genes are TRBV20-1 and TRBJ2-7, with 12 bases that match TRBD2. The CDR3 covers 13 residues. Germline V gene data show CDR1 as DFQATT and CDR2 as SNEGSKA (reference sequence). The CDR3 protein is CAGTSGPTYEQYF. As DNA, the CDR3 is TGCGCCGGGACTAGCGGGCCTACCTACGAGCAGTACTTC.

The chain recombines TRBV18 with TRBJ1-1; 9 positions agree with TRBD1. CDR1 KGHSH and CDR2 LQKENI come from the germline V gene. CDR3 length: 14 residues. Unmatched junction bases numbered 2, after V lost 0 bases and J lost 6 bases. The CDR3 protein is CASSPPGQGPEAFF. The DNA of the CDR3 is TGTGCCAGCTCACCACCGGGACAGGGCCCTGAAGCTTTCTTT. The complete variable domain, with remaining parts taken from reference TRBV18 and TRBJ1-1, reads NAGVMQNPRHLVRRRGQEARLRCSPMKGHSHVYWYRQLPEEGLKFMVYLQKENIIDESGMPKERFSAEFPKEGPSILRIQQVVRGDSAAYFCASSPPGQGPEAFFGQGTRLTVV.

This clonotype was observed at least ten times. This chain links TRBV9 with TRBJ1-6, with D tentatively TRBD1 (5 bases). The CDR3 extends over 15 amino acids. Trimming took off 4 bases at V and 7 bases at J, with 15 bases between the two ends. The germline V gene has CDR1 SGDLS and CDR2 YYNGEE. CDR3 coding DNA: TGTGCCAGCAGCTTGGAAGGACGGACAAATTCACCCCTCCACTTT. Protein sequence: CASSLEGRTNSPLHF.

At least ten counts were recorded for this clonotype. This chain uses TRBV7-2 with TRBJ2-7, with D tentatively TRBD1 (6 bases). This CDR3 spans 15 amino acids. Germline V gene sequence: CDR1 SGHTA, CDR2 FQGNSA. Trimming pared 1 base from V and 1 base from J, leaving 11 bases between. The CDR3 here is CASSLEVGTSYEQYF. The CDR3 bases are TGTGCCAGCAGCTTAGAGGTGGGGACATCCTACGAGCAGTACTTC.

This clonotype has a count of ten or more. This sequence joins TRBV5-1 and TRBJ2-7; D is possibly TRBD1 or TRBD2 (5 bases each). The germline V gene encodes CDR1 SGHRS and CDR2 YFSETQ. The CDR3 length is 13 residues. Trimming pared 3 bases from V and 5 bases from J, leaving 12 bases between. Here the CDR3 DNA reads TGCGCCAGCAGCTCCGGGGCCTATAACGAGCAGTACTTC. Translation gives CASSSGAYNEQYF.

On this clonotype itself: Since a much larger clone is just one base distant, this may be a read error. V gene TRBV6-1 combines with J gene TRBJ1-4, with 7 bases lining up with TRBD1. The V gene's germline CDR1 is MNHNS and CDR2 SASEGT. This CDR3 region has 18 residues. The V gene end was trimmed by 10 bases and the J gene end by 0 bases; junction bases not matched to a gene: 17. CDR3 region: CAIRGLDRAYATNEKLFF. In DNA, the CDR3 is TGTGCCATCAGAGGACTAGACAGGGCCTATGCAACTAATGAAAAACTGTTTTTT.

The sample holds many counts of this clonotype. The chain links TRBV10-3 to TRBJ2-1, with 9 bases matching TRBD2. V shed 2 bases and J 9 bases; nucleotides not matched to a gene: 11. The CDR3 spans 16 residues. Looked up from germline, CDR1 is ENHRY and CDR2 is SYGVKD. CDR3 sequence: CAISEGGLAGTSEQFF. CDR3 bases: TGTGCCATCAGTGAGGGGGGGCTAGCGGGGACGAGTGAGCAGTTCTTC.

This clonotype was counted at least ten times. This rearrangement joins TRBV5-6 to TRBJ2-7, with TRBD1 matching 9 bases. The CDR3 length is 12 residues. The germline gives CDR1 SGHDT, CDR2 YYEEEE. J lost 1 base, V lost 7 bases, and 0 bases had no gene match. CDR3 coding DNA: TGTGCCAGCGGGACAGGGTCCTACGAGCAGTACTTC. This sequence encodes CASGTGSYEQYF.